This entry is about one T cell receptor (beta chain). The antigen is not known. Cycle 7 day 1, cycle 4 day 1, and baseline were the timepoints at which blood was sampled. These data belong to a study of OX40 agonist ivuxolimab in advanced cancers. About the research overall: Prior checkpoint blockade (anti-PD-1, anti-PD-L1 or anti-CTLA-4) was permitted; less than 45% had it.

Study observations and caveats: Clonal expansion by week 6 occurred in CD4+ and CD8+ blood T cells (at 0.1 to 3.0 mg/kg).

Sequencing used immunoSEQ multiplex PCR; TCRdb keeps in-frame clones, though not all of them. The sample lists approximately 160,000 clones, approximately 94% occurring once. This material consisted of CD4+ or CD8+ T cells sorted from blood, taken in a trial of the OX40 agonist ivuxolimab. The clonotype comes from an adult with an advanced solid tumor such as melanoma, head and neck, liver or kidney cancer.

CDR3 sequence (DNA): TGTGCCAGCAGCAGGACCGGCGGTCAGCCCCAGCATTTT. It encodes CASSRTGGQPQHF. V is TRBV13 and J is TRBJ1-5; D uncertain. The CDR3 runs 13 residues. V was clipped by 5 bases and J by 6 bases, with 11 bases between them. In germline, CDR1 is PRHDT, CDR2 FYEKMQ (reference sequence).